Shown below are 12 T cell receptor beta chains from a single sample sequenced in a study of breast tumors, draining lymph nodes, adjacent tissues. The lymph nodes were axillary draining lymph nodes from breast cancer patients. MiXCR, applied by TCRdb to the multiplex PCR reads, yields one record per CDR3 protein. The sample holds approximately 190,000 distinct CDR3 sequences, roughly 31% seen once. Sequencing was performed on axillary lymph node tissue. The origin of the receptors is a female donor with breast cancer. Some clones in this sample may be carry-over from other donors' samples.

This sequence joins TRBV29-1 and TRBJ2-1; 8 bases line up with TRBD2. The CDR3 contains 12 residues. Germline V gene sequence: CDR1 SQVTM, CDR2 ANQGSEA. The V segment lost 8 bases and the J segment 9 bases; nucleotides outside the gene matches: 9. The CDR3 region is CSTSGQRAEQFF. CDR3 DNA: TGCAGCACTAGCGGTCAGAGGGCTGAGCAGTTCTTC.

The chain uses TRBV20-1 and TRBJ2-5; TRBD2 aligns across 8 bases. Germline assignment: CDR1 DFQATT and CDR2 SNEGSKA (reference sequence). After removal of 0 bases from V and 7 bases from J, the junction contained 10 bases not matched to a gene. The length of the CDR3 is 15 residues. CDR3 in amino acids: CSARDATSGGGTQYF. CDR3 in DNA: TGCAGTGCTAGAGATGCTACTAGCGGAGGAGGGACCCAGTACTTC.

In its sample, this clonotype was seen many times. The gene calls are TRBV5-5 and TRBJ2-1; D remains ambiguous. Germline assignment: CDR1 SGHKS and CDR2 YYEKEE (reference sequence). CDR3 length: 16 amino acids. V was clipped by 1 base and J by 9 bases, with 20 bases between them. CDR3 coding DNA: TGTGCCAGCAGCTTGTACAGCCAGACCGCTAAGGGTGAGCAGTTCTTC. Translation gives CASSLYSQTAKGEQFF. Together with reference TRBV5-5 and TRBJ2-1, the CDR3 gives the full variable domain: DAGVTQSPTHLIKTRGQQVTLRCSPISGHKSVSWYQQVLGQGPQFIFQYYEKEERGRGNFPDRFSARQFPNYSSELNVNALLLGDSALYLCASSLYSQTAKGEQFFGPGTRLTVL.

A remark on this clonotype: With a much larger clone just one base away, this may be a read error. CDR3 in amino acids: CAGSQGRSEEEQFF. DNA for the CDR3: TGCGCCGGCAGCCAAGGTAGGAGCGAAGAAGAGCAGTTCTTC. V and J are TRBV15 and TRBJ2-1; unclear D gene. The CDR3 sequence is 14 residues long. The germline CDR1 and CDR2 sequences are LNHNV and YYDKDF (reference sequence).

As to this clonotype: A read error may be the cause here, since a much bigger clone is one base away. The V call is TRBV7-9, the J call TRBJ2-1; unclear D gene. V was trimmed by 7 bases and J by 0 bases, leaving 16 bases between them. Germline CDR1 SEHNR, CDR2 FQNEAQ (reference sequence). CDR3 size: 16 residues. As DNA, the CDR3 is TGTGCCAGCAACCCGGGTAACGGGCACTCCTACAATGAGCAGTTCTTC. Amino acids: CASNPGNGHSYNEQFF.

This clonotype occurred a few times. Possible read error: a much larger clone is one base away. The rearrangement joins TRBV5-6 to TRBJ2-7, with D possibly being TRBD2 (5 bases). This CDR3 comprises 12 residues. V lost 3 bases to trimming and J lost 6 bases, with 10 bases between them. Germline CDR1 and CDR2: SGHDT and YYEEEE. CDR3 DNA: TGTGCCAGCAGCTCTCGGCGGGCCGAGCAGTACTTC. This translates into CASSSRRAEQYF.

This clonotype was picked up many times. This chain joins TRBV10-3 and TRBJ1-6; TRBD1 matches at 7 bases. CDR1 ENHRY and CDR2 SYGVKD come from the germline V gene. Trimming took 10 bases from V and 7 from J; bases not matched to a gene: 10. The CDR3 has 14 residues. CDR3 coding DNA: TGTGCCACCAGACCCGGGACAGCAAATTCACCCCTCCACTTT. It specifies CATRPGTANSPLHF.

This clonotype has more than one count but fewer than ten. The rearrangement uses TRBV6-2 or TRBV6-3 and TRBJ2-3; a possible D gene is TRBD2 (6 bases). The length of the CDR3 is 16 residues. V was shortened by 4 bases and J by 1 base, with 15 bases between the two germline ends. Germline V CDR1 and CDR2: MNHEY, SVGEGT. CDR3 sequence (DNA): TGTGCCAGCAGTTGGAGGAGGGCCCCCCGCACAGATACGCAGTATTTT. This encodes CASSWRRAPRTDTQYF.

This clonotype came up many times. The chain links TRBV7-8 to TRBJ2-2, with 9 bases aligning to TRBD2. This CDR3 comprises 20 residues. Germline CDR1 SGHVS, CDR2 FQNEAQ. V was clipped by 1 base and J by 6 bases; unmatched bases: 18. CDR3 sequence (DNA): TGTGCCAGCAGCTTAGAGTACAGAAGCCGGGCGGGAGGGGTAGCCGGGGAGCTGTTTTTT. Its translation is CASSLEYRSRAGGVAGELFF.

At least ten counts were recorded for this clonotype. The rearrangement joins TRBV10-3 to TRBJ2-7; D perhaps matches TRBD2 (6 bases). The CDR3 is 12 residues long. V lost 8 bases to trimming and J lost 6 bases, with 14 bases between them. Germline values: CDR1 ENHRY, CDR2 SYGVKD. CDR3 amino acids: CAIQMEGSEQYF. The CDR3 region has the DNA TGTGCCATCCAAATGGAGGGGTCCGAGCAGTACTTC.

This clonotype has a count of ten or more. The rearrangement links TRBV20-1 to TRBJ2-3, with 10 bases lining up with TRBD2. The V segment lost 6 bases and the J segment 3 bases; nucleotides outside the gene matches: 6. The CDR3 runs to 14 residues. CDR1 is DFQATT, CDR2 SNEGSKA, per germline (reference sequence). The CDR3, as DNA: TGCAGTGCGAGAAGCGGGGGGGCTACAGATACGCAGTATTTT. Its translation is CSARSGGATDTQYF.

This clonotype has more than one count but fewer than ten. A much larger clonotype is one base distant, so this may be a read error. V usage is TRBV10-3 and J usage is TRBJ1-2; D is possibly TRBD1 (5 bases). The ends were cut back, 7 bases at V and 7 bases at J, with 19 bases in the middle. CDR1 and CDR2 from the germline V gene are ENHRY and SYGVKD. The CDR3 runs 14 residues. DNA for the CDR3: TGTGCCATCACCCCGGGACGGGGCCTGGGTGGCTACACCTTC. Amino acid sequence: CAITPGRGLGGYTF.